This section outlines one T cell receptor (beta chain) sequence together with its context. Seattle researchers signed up patients amid active infection and tracked them longitudinally. The sample originates from a study of blood T cell repertoires in COVID-19. The overall study: Donors in the United States, Italy and Spain gave samples during acute or convalescent COVID-19.

This CDR3 spans 14 amino acids. Between the trimmed V and J ends, which lost 6 bases and 7 bases, there was a span of 19 bases. Looked up from germline, CDR1 is MNHEY and CDR2 is SVGAGI. Per the study methods: Nucleated cell counts were estimated from reference gene primer amplification. Some clones are missing from TCRdb's copy, which holds only in-frame ones; the method was immunoSEQ multiplex PCR. V and J calls and clone size are given by that table; D and trimming were obtained from the DNA. The table records fewer than 350,000 clones, approximately 90% of them present only once. The clonotype originates from a woman aged 30 to 39 with COVID-19, enrolled during active disease. The sample consisted of peripheral blood. The V call is TRBV6-5, the J call TRBJ2-7, with a weak D call TRBD2 (6 bases). The CDR3 loop is CASRYEEGMWEQYF. The CDR3 DNA is TGTGCCAGCAGGTATGAGGAGGGGATGTGGGAGCAGTACTTC.